This T cell receptor (beta chain) was sequenced in a study of shared clonotypes between healthy human individuals. CDR1 is SNHLY, CDR2 FYNNEI, per germline. The ends were cut back, 4 bases at V and 0 bases at J, with 15 bases in the middle. The CDR3 consists of 17 residues. Sequencing used immunoSEQ multiplex PCR; TCRdb keeps in-frame clones, though not all of them. Of millions of clones listed, 93% were seen once; the top ten hold more than 1.5%. Naive CD8 populations comprised CD45RO-negative cells positively selected for CCR7, excluding terminally differentiated effector memory CD45RA+ cells. V is TRBV2 and J is TRBJ1-4; D is uncertain. The receptor was derived from a man aged 18 to 35 in good health. Some clones in this sample may be carry-over from other donors' samples. The specimen was naive CD8+ T cells from PBMCs. The CDR3 DNA reads as TGTGCCAGCAGTGGATTGAGGGCTCAGGCAACTAATGAAAAACTGTTTTTT. It yields the protein CASSGLRAQATNEKLFF. Combining the CDR3 with reference TRBV2 and TRBJ1-4 gives the whole variable domain EPEVTQTPSHQVTQMGQEVILRCVPISNHLYFYWYRQILGQKVEFLVSFYNNEISEKSEIFDDQFSVERPDGSNFTLKIRSTKLEDSAMYFCASSGLRAQATNEKLFFGSGTQLSVL.